This section outlines one T cell receptor beta chain sequence together with its context. Its specificity is unknown. There are 14 residues in the CDR3. CDR1 MNHEY and CDR2 SVGAGI come from the germline V gene. With 2 bases removed from V and 7 bases from J, the gap between germline ends came to 12 bases. Two-round multiplex PCR amplified TCR beta CDR3 from genomic DNA. Every TRBV and TRBJ gene had its own specific primer in first-round PCR. TCRdb itself ran the multiplex PCR reads through MiXCR, one entry per CDR3 protein. The repertoire holds around 16,000 distinct CDR3 sequences, over 40% seen once, with around 43% in the top ten. This sample is part of a study of prognosis after radiotherapy for stage I lung cancer. Study-level results: Whether the expanded TCR clones were tumor-specific was not determined. Diminished Shannon entropy following stereotactic body radiation therapy characterized patients who developed distant metastases.

Among the patients, all were node-negative on CT and PET/CT, and none had received prior chemotherapy or radiotherapy or had other malignancies. Two time points each involved a draw of about 5.6 milliliters of peripheral blood. The chain has TRBV6-5 and TRBJ1-5; D is undetermined. This receptor was taken from a donor of 50 years or more with non-small cell lung cancer. The sample here was PBMCs, taken before or after stereotactic body radiation therapy (not recorded which). The CDR3 is CASSYNIPEQPQHF. The DNA for the CDR3 is TGTGCCAGCAGTTACAACATCCCGGAACAGCCCCAGCATTTT.